This TCR beta chain was recorded in a study of blood T cell repertoires in COVID-19. Clones were sequenced by immunoSEQ multiplex PCR, and TCRdb holds only the in-frame ones, with some missing. This table holds 95,000 to 150,000 clones, approximately 80% found once. The germline CDR1 and CDR2 sequences are KGHSH and LQKENI. V gave up 3 bases and J gave up 0 bases, with 6 bases separating them. This CDR3 comprises 13 residues. The chain couples TRBV18 to TRBJ2-7; D remains unclear. The specimen was peripheral blood. This receptor was taken from a woman in her seventies with acute or convalescent COVID-19. The chain's CDR3 is CASSPMSSYEQYV. Here the CDR3 DNA reads TGTGCCAGCTCACCGATGAGCTCCTACGAGCAGTACGTC.